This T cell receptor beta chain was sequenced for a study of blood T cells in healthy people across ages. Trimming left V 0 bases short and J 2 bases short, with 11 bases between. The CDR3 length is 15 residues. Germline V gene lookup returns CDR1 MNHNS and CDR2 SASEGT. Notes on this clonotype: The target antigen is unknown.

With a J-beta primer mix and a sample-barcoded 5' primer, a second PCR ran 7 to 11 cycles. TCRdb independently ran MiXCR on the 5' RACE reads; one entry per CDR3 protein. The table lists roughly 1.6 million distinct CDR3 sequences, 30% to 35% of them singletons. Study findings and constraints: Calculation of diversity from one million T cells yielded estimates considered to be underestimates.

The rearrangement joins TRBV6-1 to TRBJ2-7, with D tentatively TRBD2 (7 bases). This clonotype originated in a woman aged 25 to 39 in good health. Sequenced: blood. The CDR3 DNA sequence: TGTGCCAGCAGTGAAGCGGGGGGGCCTACCTACGAGCAGTACTTC. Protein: CASSEAGGPTYEQYF.